The 22 T cell receptor beta chains given below trace back to one sample, sequenced in a study of blood T cells in healthy people across ages. It was with a sample-barcoded 5' primer and a J-beta primer mix that a second PCR of about 7 to 12 cycles was run. Each CDR3 protein is one row after TCRdb ran MiXCR on the 5' RACE reads. The sample gives 1.4 million or so distinct CDR3 sequences, roughly 43% of which show up once; more than 4% is in the top ten. Sequencing input: blood. These receptors were taken from a young woman in good health.

This clonotype showed up just once. The rearrangement joins TRBV7-2 to TRBJ1-5; the D is unclear. Germline CDR1 and CDR2: SGHTA and FQGNSA. The V end lost 1 base, the J end lost 7 bases, and 17 bases lay between the germline ends. The CDR3 length is 16 residues. The CDR3 here is CASSLGRSAQGQPQHF. The CDR3 DNA is TGTGCCAGCAGCTTAGGGCGGTCAGCCCAAGGGCAGCCCCAGCATTTT.

This chain links TRBV9 with TRBJ1-2; D gene uncertain. The germline CDR1 and CDR2 sequences are SGDLS and YYNGEE. Trimming shortened V by 0 bases and J by 3 bases, and 3 bases separated the two germline ends. This CDR3 comprises 12 residues. CDR3 amino acids: CASSVGHYGYTF. The CDR3 coding sequence is TGTGCCAGCAGCGTAGGTCACTATGGCTACACCTTC.

This clonotype was picked up many times. The V gene is TRBV29-1, the J gene TRBJ2-5, with a possible D match to TRBD1 (7 bases). Germline V gene sequence: CDR1 SQVTM, CDR2 ANQGSEA. The ends were cut back, 4 bases at V and 6 bases at J, with 12 bases in the middle. There are 12 residues in the CDR3. The CDR3 spells CSVGGTEKTQYF. DNA for the CDR3: TGCAGCGTTGGCGGGACAGAGAAGACCCAGTACTTC.

This chain joins TRBV20-1 and TRBJ2-1, with 11 bases matching TRBD2. The J call is uncertain, as TRBJ2-7 better fits the DNA end. The germline CDR1 and CDR2 sequences are DFQATT and SNEGSKA (reference sequence). This CDR3 contains 16 residues. CDR3 in DNA: TGCAGTGCTAGTCCCTCTAGCGGGAGGTTTAACAATGAGCAGTACTTC. This translates into CSASPSSGRFNNEQYF.

The chain employs TRBV29-1 and TRBJ1-5, with 9 bases fitting TRBD1. Germline values: CDR1 SQVTM, CDR2 ANQGSEA. J lost 5 bases, V lost 2 bases, and 7 bases had no gene match. The CDR3 loop spans 15 amino acids. CDR3 in amino acids: CSVEIGTGRDQPQHF. CDR3 in DNA: TGCAGCGTTGAAATCGGGACAGGGAGGGATCAGCCCCAGCATTTT.

J is TRBJ2-7 and V is TRBV29-1, with unresolved D. CDR1 and CDR2 (germline): SQVTM, ANQGSEA. The CDR3 loop spans 13 amino acids. V was cut by 4 bases and J by 12 bases, with 22 bases left in between. This CDR3 reads CSVVRYYKETRYF. The CDR3 region has the DNA TGCAGCGTTGTTCGGTATTATAAAGAGACCCGGTACTTC.

The CDR3 bases are TGCAGCGTTGACCCCGCGCAGACCTCCAACAATGAGCAGTACTTC. Encoded protein: CSVDPAQTSNNEQYF. This chain connects TRBV29-1 to TRBJ2-5; D gene unclear. CDR3 length: 15 residues. The V and J ends lost 3 bases and 11 bases respectively, with 25 bases between them. From germline, CDR1 is SQVTM and CDR2 ANQGSEA. Full variable domain (missing parts from reference TRBV29-1 and TRBJ2-5): SAVISQKPSRDICQRGTSLTIQCQVDSQVTMMFWYRQQPGQSLTLIATANQGSEATYESGFVIDKFPISRPNLTFSTLTVSNMSPEDSSIYLCSVDPAQTSNNEQYFGPGTRLLVL.

The chain has TRBV28 and TRBJ2-7, with TRBD2 matching over 9 bases. J was trimmed by 7 bases and V by 2 bases; bases with no gene match: 12. Germline CDR1 reads MDHEN; CDR2 reads SYDVKM. This CDR3 contains 16 residues. CDR3 nucleotide sequence: TGTGCCAGCAGTTTAGCCCGACTAGCGGCATACAATGAGCAGTACTTC. It encodes CASSLARLAAYNEQYF.

This clonotype was detected a few times. V gene TRBV10-3 combines with J gene TRBJ2-5; no definite D call. Trimming took 3 bases from V and 1 from J, leaving 6 bases between them. CDR3 length: 13 residues. Germline V gene data show CDR1 as ENHRY and CDR2 as SYGVKD. Written as DNA, the CDR3 is TGTGCCATCAGTGAATGGGGCCAAGAGACCCAGTACTTC. This encodes CAISEWGQETQYF.

A word on this clonotype: A read error may account for a junction end that differs from germline. V is TRBV20-1 and J is TRBJ1-2, with a tentative D call TRBD1 (5 bases). Germline CDR1 reads DFQATT; CDR2 reads SNEGSKA (reference sequence). The CDR3 is 13 amino acids. The CDR3 nucleotides are TGCAGCGCTAGAGGTAGGGGTACCCTTGGCTACACCTTC. Protein product: CSARGRGTLGYTF.

The V gene is TRBV6-1, the J gene TRBJ2-1; TRBD2 aligns across 10 bases. The germline gives CDR1 MNHNS, CDR2 SASEGT. The CDR3 is 13 amino acids. Unmatched junction bases numbered 5, after V lost 7 bases and J lost 8 bases. DNA for the CDR3: TGTGCCAGCACTAGCGGGGGTATCGATGAGCAGTTCTTC. It encodes CASTSGGIDEQFF.

The chain carries TRBV6-2 or TRBV6-3 and TRBJ2-7; 12 nucleotides align to TRBD2. V shed 6 bases and J 2 bases; nucleotides not matched to a gene: 2. From germline, CDR1 is MNHEY and CDR2 SVGEGT. This CDR3 contains 14 residues. CDR3 in amino acids: CASRPSGRAYEQYF. The CDR3 coding sequence is TGTGCCAGCAGGCCTAGCGGGAGGGCCTACGAGCAGTACTTC.

This clonotype was observed a few times. This chain uses TRBV13 with TRBJ2-1; D gene unclear. This CDR3 contains 13 residues. V lost 11 bases and J 4 bases, leaving 15 bases between the germline ends. Germline V gene data show CDR1 as PRHDT and CDR2 as FYEKMQ (reference sequence). DNA of the CDR3: TGTGCCTCCCGGCAGGCTCCTTACAATGAGCAGTTCTTC. Amino acid sequence: CASRQAPYNEQFF.

This clonotype was detected only a few times. The chain combines TRBV20-1 with TRBJ1-6; TRBD1 might be the D (5 bases). The germline V and J ends were trimmed by 5 bases and 7 bases, with 15 bases remaining between them. This CDR3 contains 14 residues. CDR1 and CDR2 (germline): DFQATT, SNEGSKA (reference sequence). This CDR3 reads CSAQWAGPNSPLHF. The CDR3 DNA is TGCAGTGCTCAGTGGGCAGGGCCCAATTCACCCCTCCACTTT.

The chain carries TRBV6-6 and TRBJ1-4; possible D gene TRBD1, 6 bases. CDR1 MNHNY and CDR2 SVGAGI come from the germline V gene (reference sequence). This CDR3 spans 15 amino acids. Between the trimmed V and J ends, which lost 6 bases and 5 bases, there was a span of 16 bases. This CDR3 is CASSRGQGPNEKLFF. DNA for the CDR3: TGTGCCAGCAGCCGTGGTCAGGGGCCCAATGAAAAACTGTTTTTT.

This chain joins TRBV20-1 and TRBJ1-1, with 8 bases lining up with TRBD1. This CDR3 contains 13 residues. V was clipped by 6 bases and J by 5 bases; unmatched bases: 8. Germline V lookup: CDR1 DFQATT, CDR2 SNEGSKA (reference sequence). The CDR3 spells CSARTTGATEAFF. Written as DNA, the CDR3 is TGCAGTGCGAGGACGACAGGGGCTACTGAAGCTTTCTTT.

The genes are TRBV2 and TRBJ1-1, with D hard to call. The V end lost 6 bases, the J end lost 5 bases, and 16 bases lay between the germline ends. Per the germline V gene, CDR1 is SNHLY and CDR2 is FYNNEI. This CDR3 contains 14 residues. DNA for the CDR3: TGTGCCAGCAGCCGCGACATGGCGGGGACTGAAGCTTTCTTT. Translated: CASSRDMAGTEAFF.

This clonotype was counted at least ten times. V gene TRBV5-1 combines with J gene TRBJ1-4; 10 nucleotides align to TRBD1. The CDR3 contains 15 residues. J lost 7 bases, V lost 2 bases, and 5 bases had no gene match. CDR1 is SGHRS, CDR2 YFSETQ, per germline. The CDR3 spells CASSLGGQGREKLFF. For the CDR3, the DNA is TGCGCCAGCAGCTTAGGGGGACAGGGGCGTGAAAAACTGTTTTTT.

This clonotype showed up just a few times. V usage is TRBV29-1 and J usage is TRBJ2-1; D may correspond to TRBD1 or TRBD2 (5 bases each). Germline values: CDR1 SQVTM, CDR2 ANQGSEA. Trimming removed 3 bases at V and 5 bases at J, with 14 bases between. CDR3 length: 14 residues. The chain's CDR3 is CSVERGRFNNEQFF. As DNA, the CDR3 is TGCAGCGTTGAGAGGGGCCGATTTAACAATGAGCAGTTCTTC.

The CDR3 spells CSARKEYEQYF. CDR3 nucleotides: TGCAGTGCTAGAAAAGAGTACGAGCAGTACTTC. The rearrangement links TRBV20-1 to TRBJ2-7; no definite D call. The CDR3 is 11 residues long. Germline CDR1 and CDR2: DFQATT and SNEGSKA (reference sequence). The V gene lost 2 bases and the J gene lost 4 bases, with 6 bases spanning the gap.

This clonotype has more than one count but fewer than ten. The rearrangement joins TRBV4-1 to TRBJ1-5; 11 nucleotides match TRBD1. V gave up 4 bases and J gave up 2 bases; unmatched junction bases: 7. CDR3 length: 17 residues. Germline loops: CDR1 MGHRA, CDR2 YSYEKL. The CDR3 DNA follows: TGCGCCAGCAGCCCCCGGGACAGGGGGTATGGCAATCAGCCCCAGCATTTT. Translating gives CASSPRDRGYGNQPQHF.

Details on this clonotype: A read error may explain this, as a much larger clone is one base away. V and J are TRBV6-6 and TRBJ1-5; unclear D gene. The V gene's germline CDR1 is MNHNY and CDR2 SVGAGI (reference sequence). The CDR3 length is 12 residues. V was clipped by 7 bases and J by 4 bases, with 8 bases between them. CDR3 residues: CASTQQNQPQHF. The CDR3 DNA reads TGTGCCAGCACCCAGCAGAATCAGCCCCAGCATTTT.